These T cell receptor beta chains were read from a single sample in a study of cytomegalovirus exposure and HLA in healthy donors. This table comes from immunoSEQ multiplex PCR, and its TCRdb copy is limited to in-frame clones, with some not included. The sample carries roughly 200,000 clones, roughly four fifths recorded once. Sequencing was done on a sample of PBMCs. These receptors all stem from a man in his thirties or forties in good health and CMV-seronegative. Each CDR3 is given with its conserved first and last residue. The D gene is left open where the match is weak. Clone sizes are given selectively: once, few, many, or a class where the clone is expanded.

CDR3nt	CDR3aa	v_gene	abundance	d_gene	j_gene
TGCGCCAGCAGCCAAGAATTCACTAATAAGGTCGAGCAGTACTTC	CASSQEFTNKVEQYF	TRBV4-1	.	.	TRBJ2-7
TGTGCCACCAGCAGGAACGGGAGGAGCGGCTACACCTTC	CATSRNGRSGYTF	TRBV15	.	.	TRBJ1-2
TGTGCCAGCAGCCCAGGACCGCAGGGTGCCTATGGCTACACCTTC	CASSPGPQGAYGYTF	TRBV28	.	.	TRBJ1-2
TGTGCCAGTAGTGCCGGGACTAGCGGAACCGGGGAGCTGTTTTTT	CASSAGTSGTGELFF	TRBV19	.	TRBD2	TRBJ2-2
TGCGCCAGCAGCTTAAGAGCGGGAGAGTATGAGCAGTACTTC	CASSLRAGEYEQYF	TRBV5-1	few	TRBD2	TRBJ2-7
TGTGCCAGCAGCATGGAACAGGGGAGCAATCAGCCCCAGCATTTT	CASSMEQGSNQPQHF	TRBV7-2	once	TRBD1	TRBJ1-5
TGTGCCAGTAGTAAAGAACAGGGGAGGTATGGCTACACCTTC	CASSKEQGRYGYTF	TRBV19	.	TRBD1	TRBJ1-2
TGTGCCAGCAGTTTAGGACTAGCGGTCACAGATACGCAGTATTTT	CASSLGLAVTDTQYF	TRBV27	.	TRBD2	TRBJ2-3
TGTGCCAGCAGCTCCTTAAGCGGGAGTTCCGGCGAGCAGTTCTTC	CASSSLSGSSGEQFF	TRBV11-2	.	TRBD2	TRBJ2-1
TGTGCCTGGACTCTTGGGTTAGCGGGGTCCGACGAGCAGTACTTC	CAWTLGLAGSDEQYF	TRBV30	.	TRBD2	TRBJ2-7